The 30 T cell receptor beta chains presented below share a single source sample, sequenced in a study of blood T cells in healthy people across ages (dated by TCRdb to 2015 to 2017). Libraries were made using 5' RACE. The reads were generated on an Illumina HiSeq 2500. The second PCR ran for about 7 to 11 cycles and used a J-beta primer mix along with a sample-barcoded 5' primer. TCRdb cleaned the public reads at Q25 with fastp, built clones with MiXCR and kept in-frame beta chains. Each CDR3 protein appears once, grouped with its most common genes and DNA. Here the sample has more than 1,000,000 distinct CDR3 sequences; under 30% occur a single time. Of the sample, less than 0.75% falls within the top ten clones. These sequences were also reported in another study, on T cells of mothers and their children.

Specimen: blood. The receptors were sampled from a girl aged 2 to 9 in good health.

The V gene is TRBV20-1, the J gene TRBJ2-5; unclear D gene. Trimming left V 3 bases short and J 2 bases short, with 13 bases between. The CDR3 totals 14 residues. Germline-derived CDR1 and CDR2 are DFQATT and SNEGSKA (reference sequence). The CDR3 coding sequence is TGCAGTGCTAGTCGGGTGGGCTGGCAAGAGACCCAGTACTTC. It translates to CSASRVGWQETQYF.

This clonotype was picked up a small number of times. V is TRBV7-2 and J is TRBJ1-1; D not certain. The V and J ends lost 1 base and 1 base respectively, with 10 bases between them. CDR1 is SGHTA, CDR2 FQGNSA, per germline. The length of the CDR3 is 15 residues. The CDR3 loop is CASSLGLGQNTEAFF. DNA of the CDR3: TGTGCCAGCAGCTTAGGTTTAGGGCAGAACACTGAAGCTTTCTTT.

The gene calls are TRBV5-1 and TRBJ1-2; D is perhaps TRBD1 (6 bases). This CDR3 is 13 amino acids long. Deletions cut 2 bases from V and 10 bases from J, with 15 bases between. Germline-derived CDR1 and CDR2 are SGHRS and YFSETQ. The CDR3 loop reads CASSFPGAEDYTF. CDR3 DNA: TGCGCCAGCAGCTTTCCGGGGGCTGAGGACTACACCTTC.

The chain is built from TRBV12-3 or TRBV12-4 and TRBJ2-5; D is unresolved. The J call is in doubt because the DNA end fits TRBJ2-7 better. This CDR3 region has 14 residues. The CDR3 bases are TGTGCCAGCAGTTTGGGCCCAGACTTGGACGAGCAGTACTTC. It specifies CASSLGPDLDEQYF.

This clonotype was observed a few times. The J gene is TRBJ2-1, the V gene TRBV4-3, with D perhaps TRBD2 (6 bases). Trimming pared 3 bases from V and 4 bases from J, leaving 13 bases between. The CDR3 has 15 residues. In germline, CDR1 is LGHNA, CDR2 YSLEER. DNA of the CDR3: TGCGCCAGCAGCCAGACGGGGGTACAATACAATGAGCAGTTCTTC. This sequence encodes CASSQTGVQYNEQFF.

The chain recombines TRBV7-9 with TRBJ2-5; D is unresolved. This CDR3 is 13 amino acids long. Germline values: CDR1 SEHNR, CDR2 FQNEAQ (reference sequence). With 2 bases removed from V and 3 bases from J, the gap between germline ends came to 7 bases. This CDR3 is CASSLTEKETQYF. The CDR3 DNA is TGTGCCAGCAGCTTAACGGAGAAAGAGACCCAGTACTTC.

In DNA form, the CDR3 reads TGTGCCAGCAGCTTAAGGGGGACAGGATTCACAGATACGCAGTATTTT. It translates to CASSLRGTGFTDTQYF. The chain employs TRBV7-3 and TRBJ2-3, with 8 bases identical to TRBD1. This CDR3 comprises 16 residues. Germline V CDR1 and CDR2: SGHTA, FQGTGA. Germline trimming cut 1 base from V and 2 bases from J; bases unmatched to any gene: 5.

This clonotype has more than one count but fewer than ten. The chain is built from TRBV3-1 and TRBJ2-3, with D hard to call. V lost 4 bases and J lost 2, with 19 bases in between. The length of the CDR3 is 17 residues. CDR1 LGHDT and CDR2 YNNKEL come from the germline V gene (reference sequence). The CDR3 bases are TGTGCCAGCAGCCGGATAAGACTGGGCCGGACCACAGATACGCAGTATTTT. It translates to CASSRIRLGRTTDTQYF.

The table lists this clonotype with a few counts. The chain combines TRBV6-6 with TRBJ2-5; D gene uncertain. The CDR3 loop spans 12 amino acids. The ends were cut back, 7 bases at V and 1 base at J, with 7 bases in the middle. CDR1 and CDR2 from the germline V gene are MNHNY and SVGAGI (reference sequence). This CDR3 reads CASNPAQETQYF. The CDR3, as DNA: TGTGCCAGCAATCCGGCCCAAGAGACCCAGTACTTC.

This clonotype was detected a few times. The CDR3 is CASRVVPYGYTF. The CDR3 DNA reads TGTGCCAGCAGAGTGGTTCCCTATGGCTACACCTTC. This chain connects TRBV2 to TRBJ1-2, with D unclear. CDR1 and CDR2 (germline): SNHLY, FYNNEI. The germline V and J ends were trimmed by 6 bases and 4 bases, with 9 bases remaining between them. CDR3 length equals 12 residues.

The rearrangement uses TRBV3-1 and TRBJ2-5; D is unclear. Gene TRBJ2-1 matches the end of the DNA better, so the J call may be wrong. Germline CDR1 and CDR2: LGHDT and YNNKEL (reference sequence). This CDR3 contains 13 residues. CDR3 amino acids: CASSQASVNEQFF. The DNA of the CDR3 is TGTGCCAGCAGCCAAGCCTCCGTGAATGAGCAGTTCTTC.

A few counts support this clonotype. This sequence joins TRBV2 and TRBJ1-2; 8 nucleotides agree with TRBD1. CDR3 length equals 14 residues. Per the germline V gene, CDR1 is SNHLY and CDR2 is FYNNEI. Trimming took 3 bases from V and 7 from J; bases not matched to a gene: 7. The DNA for the CDR3 is TGTGCCAGCAGTGAGCCCCCAGACAGGGGTGGCTACACCTTC. The encoded protein is CASSEPPDRGGYTF.

In this sample, this clonotype turned up many times. V gene TRBV4-2 combines with J gene TRBJ2-2, with 7 nucleotides matching TRBD1. The CDR3 sequence is 17 residues long. Trimming cost V 0 bases and J 4 bases; bases outside gene matches: 8. Germline V gene data show CDR1 as LGHNA and CDR2 as YNFKEQ. This CDR3 reads CASSQESTGPITGELFF. The DNA for the CDR3 is TGTGCCAGCAGCCAAGAATCGACAGGGCCCATCACCGGGGAGCTGTTTTTT.

V is TRBV29-1 and J is TRBJ2-3, with a possible D match to TRBD1 (6 bases). Trimming left V 6 bases short and J 2 bases short, with 12 bases between. Per germline, CDR1 SQVTM and CDR2 ANQGSEA. The CDR3 length is 13 residues. CDR3: CSVDDRFTDTQYF. The CDR3 DNA follows: TGCAGCGTGGACGACAGGTTCACAGATACGCAGTATTTT.

This sequence joins TRBV19 and TRBJ1-3; tentatively, D is TRBD1 (5 bases). CDR3 length equals 13 residues. Trimming pared 4 bases from V and 4 bases from J, leaving 8 bases between. From germline, CDR1 is LNHDA and CDR2 SQIVND (reference sequence). The DNA of the CDR3 is TGTGCCAGTAGTAGGGACCTCGGAAACACCATATATTTT. Translation: CASSRDLGNTIYF.

In this sample, this clonotype turned up a few times. The chain links TRBV20-1 to TRBJ2-5; D is unclear. With the DNA end fitting TRBJ2-7 better, the J assignment may be wrong. Germline V gene lookup returns CDR1 DFQATT and CDR2 SNEGSKA (reference sequence). The CDR3 is 12 residues long. The CDR3 DNA reads TGCAGTGCTAGAGGGAAGGCCTACGAGCAGTACTTC. Translating it yields CSARGKAYEQYF.

J is TRBJ1-2 and V is TRBV7-2; D may be TRBD1 (5 bases). Trimming pared 1 base from V and 8 bases from J, leaving 17 bases between. The CDR3 length is 15 residues. Germline V gene data show CDR1 as SGHTA and CDR2 as FQGNSA. The CDR3 sequence: CASSLGFGGEGGYTF. The CDR3 DNA reads TGTGCCAGCAGCTTAGGATTTGGGGGGGAGGGCGGCTACACCTTC.

CDR3 loop: CASSLGRGTYGYTF. CDR3 DNA sequence: TGTGCCAGCAGCTTGGGTCGGGGGACCTATGGCTACACCTTC. The chain joins TRBV7-2 to TRBJ1-2; D is perhaps TRBD1 (5 bases). Trimming removed 3 bases at V and 4 bases at J, with 12 bases between. CDR3 length: 14 amino acids. Per the germline V gene, CDR1 is SGHTA and CDR2 is FQGNSA. The full variable domain, in which reference TRBV7-2 and TRBJ1-2 provide the parts outside the CDR3, is GAGVSQSPSNKVTEKGKDVELRCDPISGHTALYWYRQSLGQGLEFLIYFQGNSAPDKSGLPSDRFSAERTGGSVSTLTIQRTQQEDSAVYLCASSLGRGTYGYTFGSGTRLTVV.

The V and J genes are TRBV20-1 and TRBJ2-1; D uncertain. The V end was cut by 5 bases, the J end by 6 bases, with 11 bases between. The CDR3 loop spans 12 amino acids. Germline V gene data show CDR1 as DFQATT and CDR2 as SNEGSKA (reference sequence). The CDR3 is CSAGLVGNEQFF. CDR3 sequence (DNA): TGCAGTGCTGGTCTAGTCGGCAATGAGCAGTTCTTC.

V is TRBV15 and J is TRBJ1-1, with D possibly TRBD1 on 6 matching bases. Germline lookup yields CDR1 LNHNV and CDR2 YYDKDF (reference sequence). Deletions cut 5 bases from V and 7 bases from J, with 14 bases between. The CDR3 is made up of 13 amino acids. The CDR3 DNA follows: TGTGCCACCAGCCACATCAGCAGGGGTGAAGCTTTCTTT. Residues: CATSHISRGEAFF.

This clonotype was detected a few times. The chain uses TRBV12-3 or TRBV12-4 and TRBJ2-5; 7 positions match TRBD1. The better agreement between TRBJ2-7 and the DNA end casts doubt on the J call. This CDR3 spans 14 amino acids. DNA of the CDR3: TGTGCCAGCAGTTTCGGGACAGAAGACTACGAGCAGTACTTC. Residues: CASSFGTEDYEQYF.

V usage is TRBV27 and J usage is TRBJ1-6; no definite D call. This CDR3 has 15 residues. In germline, CDR1 is MNHEY, CDR2 SMNVEV (reference sequence). V was trimmed by 4 bases and J by 0 bases, leaving 7 bases between them. The CDR3 DNA sequence: TGTGCCAGCAGTTCCGAGTACTCCTATAATTCACCCCTCCACTTT. Protein sequence: CASSSEYSYNSPLHF.

V gene TRBV4-1 combines with J gene TRBJ1-1; no definite D call. The CDR3 totals 15 residues. CDR1 and CDR2 (germline): MGHRA, YSYEKL. V gave up 0 bases and J gave up 1 base, with 9 bases separating them. The CDR3 DNA reads TGCGCCAGCAGCCAAGAAAGGGTTTCGAACACTGAAGCTTTCTTT. It yields the protein CASSQERVSNTEAFF.

In its sample, this clonotype was seen many times. The chain carries TRBV4-1 and TRBJ2-5; TRBD2 is a possible D gene (5 bases). The CDR3 has 14 amino acids. Trimming shortened V by 0 bases and J by 7 bases, and 12 bases separated the two germline ends. Germline loops: CDR1 MGHRA, CDR2 YSYEKL. CDR3: CASSQEVYRGTQYF. CDR3 nucleotides: TGCGCCAGCAGCCAAGAAGTCTACCGGGGGACCCAGTACTTC.

This clonotype was observed a handful of times. V gene TRBV3-1 combines with J gene TRBJ2-4; D not resolved. Germline CDR1 reads LGHDT; CDR2 reads YNNKEL (reference sequence). The CDR3 totals 13 residues. The V gene lost 8 bases and the J gene lost 11 bases, with 19 bases spanning the gap. The CDR3 reads CASSDSTRKLQYF. The CDR3 DNA reads TGTGCCAGCTCAGACTCAACGCGGAAGCTTCAGTACTTC.

J is TRBJ2-5 and V is TRBV21-1; TRBD2, the D gene given by the table, was not confirmed from the DNA. The J call may not be correct, given that the DNA end is closer to TRBJ2-7. TRBV21-1 is given as a pseudogene. The CDR3 length is 13 residues. The CDR3 nucleotides read TGTGCCAGCAGCAAAGTTTGGGACGGCGAGCAGTACTTC. It specifies CASSKVWDGEQYF.

This clonotype was recorded a few times. This chain connects TRBV12-3 or TRBV12-4 to TRBJ1-5, with D possibly matching TRBD1 (5 bases). This CDR3 spans 14 amino acids. The V and J ends lost 6 bases and 7 bases respectively, with 16 bases between them. CDR3 protein: CASSSVVGVQPQHF. The CDR3 region has the DNA TGTGCCAGCAGCTCCGTGGTGGGGGTCCAGCCCCAGCATTTT.

The chain uses TRBV25-1 and TRBJ2-6; perhaps TRBD1 as D (5 bases). Germline loops: CDR1 MGHDK, CDR2 SYGVNS. The CDR3 has 14 residues. Trimming took 4 bases from V and 8 from J, leaving 12 bases between them. The CDR3: CASSVSGKTNVLTF. In nucleotides, the CDR3 is TGTGCCAGCAGTGTCTCAGGGAAGACCAACGTCCTGACTTTC.

This clonotype was picked up one time. The V call is TRBV11-2, the J call TRBJ2-4; perhaps TRBD2 as D (6 bases). The CDR3 covers 15 residues. The germline V and J ends were trimmed by 5 bases and 0 bases, with 11 bases remaining between them. CDR1 and CDR2 (germline): SGHAT, FQNNGV. CDR3: CASSRGTAAKNIQYF. The CDR3 DNA reads as TGTGCCAGCAGCCGGGGGACCGCAGCCAAAAACATTCAGTACTTC.

The chain uses TRBV20-1 and TRBJ2-7; D remains unclear. V was pared by 3 bases and J by 0 bases, with 18 bases between. The CDR3 totals 16 residues. The germline CDR1 and CDR2 sequences are DFQATT and SNEGSKA (reference sequence). CDR3 in amino acids: CSASGPEISTSYEQYF. CDR3 in DNA: TGCAGTGCTAGCGGGCCAGAGATATCTACCTCCTACGAGCAGTACTTC.